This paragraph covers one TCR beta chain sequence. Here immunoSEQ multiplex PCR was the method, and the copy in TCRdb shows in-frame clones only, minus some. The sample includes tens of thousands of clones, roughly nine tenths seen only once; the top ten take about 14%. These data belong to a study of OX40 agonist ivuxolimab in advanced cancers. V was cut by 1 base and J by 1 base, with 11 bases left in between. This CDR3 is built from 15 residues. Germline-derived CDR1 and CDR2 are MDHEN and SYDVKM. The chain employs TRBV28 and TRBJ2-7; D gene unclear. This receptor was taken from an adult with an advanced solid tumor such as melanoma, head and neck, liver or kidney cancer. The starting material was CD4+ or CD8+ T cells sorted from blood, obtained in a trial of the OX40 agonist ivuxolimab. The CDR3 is CASSLFTGSSYEQYF. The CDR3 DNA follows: TGTGCCAGCAGTTTATTTACGGGTTCTTCCTACGAGCAGTACTTC.